This entry lists 16 T cell receptor beta chains sequenced from one sample in a study of shared clonotypes between healthy human individuals. Only CD45RO-negative cells positively selected for CCR7 counted as naive CD8 cells, so terminally differentiated effector memory CD45RA+ cells were excluded. Assay used: immunoSEQ multiplex PCR; TCRdb lists only in-frame clones, some missing. The profile covers about 2.2 million clones, with 93% appearing a single time and 1.5% to 2% taken by the ten largest. The sequencing input was naive CD8+ T cells from PBMCs. The receptors here all came from a young man in good health. Some clones in this sample may be carry-over from other donors' samples.

V is TRBV9 and J is TRBJ2-7; no definite D call. The CDR3 is made up of 13 amino acids. Trimming stripped 3 bases from V and 5 bases from J, with 12 bases between. In germline, CDR1 is SGDLS, CDR2 YYNGEE. CDR3 loop: CASSASWADEQYF. For the CDR3, the DNA is TGTGCCAGCAGCGCGTCCTGGGCCGACGAGCAGTACTTC. Full variable domain (outside the CDR3, taken from reference TRBV9 and TRBJ2-7): DSGVTQTPKHLITATGQRVTLRCSPRSGDLSVYWYQQSLDQGLQFLIQYYNGEERAKGNILERFSAQQFPDLHSELNLSSLELGDSALYFCASSASWADEQYFGPGTRLTVT.

V and J are TRBV13 and TRBJ2-7; unclear D gene. Germline loops: CDR1 PRHDT, CDR2 FYEKMQ (reference sequence). Between the trimmed V and J ends, which lost 0 bases and 0 bases, there was a span of 6 bases. CDR3 length: 14 residues. CDR3 protein: CASSLGPSSYEQYF. Here the CDR3 DNA reads TGTGCCAGCAGCTTAGGGCCGAGCTCCTACGAGCAGTACTTC.

DNA for the CDR3: TGTGCCAGTAGTATTGTATTCGCAGTCGTGAACACTGAAGCTTTCTTT. Translation: CASSIVFAVVNTEAFF. J is TRBJ1-1 and V is TRBV19; D is ambiguous. The CDR3 totals 16 residues. Per germline, CDR1 LNHDA and CDR2 SQIVND (reference sequence). The V and J ends lost 3 bases and 0 bases respectively, with 14 bases between them.

The chain uses TRBV6-5 and TRBJ1-1; a possible D gene is TRBD1 (5 bases). This CDR3 contains 14 residues. V was clipped by 4 bases and J by 7 bases, with 16 bases between them. CDR1 is MNHEY and CDR2 is SVGAGI in the germline V gene. The CDR3 DNA sequence: TGTGCCAGCAGTTTCGGCCTAAACCAGGGTGAAGCTTTCTTT. It encodes CASSFGLNQGEAFF.

The genes are TRBV6-5 and TRBJ1-2; D unclear. Germline assignment: CDR1 MNHEY and CDR2 SVGAGI. The CDR3 has 13 amino acids. V was trimmed by 4 bases and J by 7 bases, leaving 13 bases between them. The CDR3 nucleotides read TGTGCCAGCAGTTTTTCCCAAGACTCTGGCTACACCTTC. As protein: CASSFSQDSGYTF.

V usage is TRBV11-2 and J usage is TRBJ2-5; no definite D call. The end of the DNA fits TRBJ2-7 better, so the J call may be wrong. Germline assignment: CDR1 SGHAT and CDR2 FQNNGV. This CDR3 region has 10 residues. Here the CDR3 reads CASSLHEQYF. The CDR3 coding sequence is TGTGCCAGCAGCTTACACGAGCAGTACTTC.

This chain links TRBV6-4 with TRBJ2-3, with D hard to call. With 6 bases removed from V and 2 bases from J, the gap between germline ends came to 12 bases. CDR1 MRHNA and CDR2 SNTAGT come from the germline V gene. CDR3 length: 14 residues. The CDR3 sequence: CASSTGYATDTQYF. CDR3 nucleotides: TGTGCCAGCAGCACCGGATATGCCACAGATACGCAGTATTTT.

DNA for the CDR3: TGCAGCGTTGAAGTAGGTGTTGATATCAGCTCCTACAATGAGCAGTTCTTC. Its protein is CSVEVGVDISSYNEQFF. This chain joins TRBV29-1 and TRBJ2-1, with D unclear. Germline CDR1 SQVTM, CDR2 ANQGSEA. Trimming cost V 1 base and J 0 bases, with 16 bases left between them. This CDR3 contains 17 residues.

This CDR3 is CASSQDAGLTKQYF. The CDR3 bases are TGCGCCAGCAGCCAAGATGCCGGACTTACGAAGCAGTACTTC. The V gene is TRBV4-1, the J gene TRBJ2-7; D may be TRBD2 (5 bases). This CDR3 is 14 amino acids long. Trimming removed 0 bases from V and 8 bases from J, with 14 bases in between. The V gene's germline CDR1 is MGHRA and CDR2 YSYEKL.

V usage is TRBV5-6 and J usage is TRBJ1-2, with 8 bases identical to TRBD1. V was clipped by 0 bases and J by 3 bases; unmatched bases: 4. Germline CDR1 is SGHDT and CDR2 is YYEEEE. The CDR3 is made up of 15 amino acids. CDR3 nucleotide sequence: TGTGCCAGCAGCTTGGGTGGACAGGGCTACTATGGCTACACCTTC. Its protein is CASSLGGQGYYGYTF.

CDR3 amino acids: CASRDRLSGGEQYF. CDR3 bases: TGTGCCAGCAGGGACAGGCTGAGCGGTGGCGAGCAGTACTTC. This rearrangement joins TRBV6-5 to TRBJ2-7; 7 bases match TRBD1. Trimming cost V 6 bases and J 6 bases; bases outside gene matches: 11. The CDR3 has 14 residues. CDR1 and CDR2 from the germline V gene are MNHEY and SVGAGI.

The gene calls are TRBV7-9 and TRBJ1-1; D is undetermined. The CDR3 loop spans 12 amino acids. The V gene lost 5 bases and the J gene lost 7 bases, with 11 bases spanning the gap. Germline CDR1 SEHNR, CDR2 FQNEAQ (reference sequence). As DNA, the CDR3 is TGTGCCAGCAGCCCCCTAGTCAATGAAGCTTTCTTT. This codes for CASSPLVNEAFF. Full variable domain (rest looked up from reference TRBV7-9 and TRBJ1-1): DTGVSQNPRHKITKRGQNVTFRCDPISEHNRLYWYRQTLGQGPEFLTYFQNEAQLEKSRLLSDRFSAERPKGSFSTLEIQRTEQGDSAMYLCASSPLVNEAFFGQGTRLTVV.

The gene calls are TRBV4-3 and TRBJ1-5; weak D call: TRBD1 (6 bases). Trimming pared 4 bases from V and 0 bases from J, leaving 16 bases between. This CDR3 is 17 amino acids long. Germline CDR1 LGHNA, CDR2 YSLEER. CDR3 sequence reads: CASSPQYREYSNQPQHF. In DNA, the CDR3 is TGCGCCAGCAGCCCACAGTACAGGGAGTATAGCAATCAGCCCCAGCATTTT.

The rearrangement joins TRBV19 to TRBJ1-1, with no clear D. Trimming shortened V by 5 bases and J by 1 base, and 17 bases separated the two germline ends. In germline, CDR1 is LNHDA, CDR2 SQIVND (reference sequence). This CDR3 is 16 amino acids long. The chain's CDR3 is CASSDPQRRRNTEAFF. As DNA, the CDR3 is TGTGCCAGTAGTGACCCTCAGAGACGGCGGAACACTGAAGCTTTCTTT.

This chain connects TRBV7-9 to TRBJ2-7, with 8 bases fitting TRBD1. CDR1 and CDR2 from the germline V gene are SEHNR and FQNEAQ (reference sequence). The CDR3 contains 16 residues. V was pared by 0 bases and J by 3 bases, with 7 bases of the junction left unmatched. This CDR3 is CASSLASWGQDYEQYF. Here the CDR3 DNA reads TGTGCCAGCAGCTTAGCATCATGGGGACAGGACTACGAGCAGTACTTC.

The chain employs TRBV9 and TRBJ1-1; D may be TRBD1 (5 bases). V dropped 0 bases and J dropped 1 base, with 16 bases sitting between them. The CDR3 is 17 amino acids. Germline V gene data show CDR1 as SGDLS and CDR2 as YYNGEE. DNA of the CDR3: TGTGCCAGCAGCGTAGACTTAATGGGGACTGAGAACACTGAAGCTTTCTTT. It yields the protein CASSVDLMGTENTEAFF. Looking up the rest from reference TRBV9 and TRBJ1-1 gives the full variable domain: DSGVTQTPKHLITATGQRVTLRCSPRSGDLSVYWYQQSLDQGLQFLIQYYNGEERAKGNILERFSAQQFPDLHSELNLSSLELGDSALYFCASSVDLMGTENTEAFFGQGTRLTVV.